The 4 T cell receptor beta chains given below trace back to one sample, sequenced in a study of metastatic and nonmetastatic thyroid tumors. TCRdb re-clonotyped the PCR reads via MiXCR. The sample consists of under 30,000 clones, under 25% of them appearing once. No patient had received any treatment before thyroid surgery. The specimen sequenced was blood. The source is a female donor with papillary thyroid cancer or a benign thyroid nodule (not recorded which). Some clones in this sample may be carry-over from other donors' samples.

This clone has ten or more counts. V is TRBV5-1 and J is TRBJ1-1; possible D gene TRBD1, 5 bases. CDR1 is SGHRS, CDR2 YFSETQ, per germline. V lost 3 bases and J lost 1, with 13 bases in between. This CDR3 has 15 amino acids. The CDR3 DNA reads TGCGCCAGCAGCTCCCTTGGGGGAGGGAACACTGAAGCTTTCTTT. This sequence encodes CASSSLGGGNTEAFF.

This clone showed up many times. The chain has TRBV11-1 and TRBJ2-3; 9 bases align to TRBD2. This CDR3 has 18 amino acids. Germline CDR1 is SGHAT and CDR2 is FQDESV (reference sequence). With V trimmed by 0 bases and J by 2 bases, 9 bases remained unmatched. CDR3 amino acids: CASSLAPLAGSTTDTQYF. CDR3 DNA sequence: TGTGCCAGCAGCTTAGCTCCCCTAGCGGGATCTACCACAGATACGCAGTATTTT. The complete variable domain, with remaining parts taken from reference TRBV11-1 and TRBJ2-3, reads EAEVAQSPRYKITEKSQAVAFWCDPISGHATLYWYRQILGQGPELLVQFQDESVVDDSQLPKDRFSAERLKGVDSTLKIQPAELGDSAMYLCASSLAPLAGSTTDTQYFGPGTRLTVL.

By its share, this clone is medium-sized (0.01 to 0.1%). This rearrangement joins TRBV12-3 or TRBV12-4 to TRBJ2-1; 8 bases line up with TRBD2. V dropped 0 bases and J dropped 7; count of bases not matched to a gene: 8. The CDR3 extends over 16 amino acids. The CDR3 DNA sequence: TGTGCCAGCAGTTTAGCGGGAGCGGGAGCAAGAAATGAGCAGTTCTTC. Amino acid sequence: CASSLAGAGARNEQFF.

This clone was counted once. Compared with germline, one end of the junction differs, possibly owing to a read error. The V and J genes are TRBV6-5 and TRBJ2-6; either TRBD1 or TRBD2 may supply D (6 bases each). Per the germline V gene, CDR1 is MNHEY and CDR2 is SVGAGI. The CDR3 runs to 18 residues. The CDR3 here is CASSYERLGGSGVNVLPF. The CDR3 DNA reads TGTGCCAGCAGTTACGAACGGCTAGGGGGGTCTGGGGTCAACGTACTGCCTTTC.